This T cell receptor (beta chain) was captured by sequencing in a study of identical twins. MiXCR, applied by TCRdb to the 5' RACE reads, yields one record per CDR3 protein. Counted here are approximately 1.8 million distinct CDR3 sequences, 32% occurring once; the ten biggest clones make up 0.25% to 0.3%. After removal of 1 base from V and 3 bases from J, the junction contained 9 bases not matched to a gene. The germline CDR1 and CDR2 sequences are SGHAT and FQNNGV. This CDR3 contains 17 residues. The gene calls are TRBV11-2 and TRBJ2-1, with 7 bases aligning to TRBD2. The sample was cord blood. The source is a newborn girl in good health. The CDR3 loop is CASSLAFAREGYNEQFF. In DNA, the CDR3 is TGTGCCAGCAGCTTAGCTTTCGCCAGGGAGGGCTACAATGAGCAGTTCTTC.